The 24 T cell receptor beta chains listed next were all sequenced from one sample in a study of identical twins. TCRdb ran MiXCR on the 5' RACE reads and lists one entry per CDR3 protein. The sample carries approximately 490,000 distinct CDR3 sequences, 20% to 25% recorded once. The same sample was also used in a study of yellow fever vaccine responses in identical twins.

The specimen sequenced was CD4+ T cells sorted from blood. The receptors here all came from a woman aged 18-29 years in good health.

The chain is built from TRBV3-1 and TRBJ2-1; maybe TRBD1 (5 bases). CDR1 is LGHDT and CDR2 is YNNKEL in the germline V gene (reference sequence). The V end lost 0 bases, the J end lost 1 base, and 13 bases lay between the germline ends. There are 17 residues in the CDR3. The CDR3 here is CASSQDRLRQSYNEQFF. In nucleotides, the CDR3 is TGTGCCAGCAGCCAAGATAGATTGAGACAGTCCTACAATGAGCAGTTCTTC.

In its sample, this clonotype was seen a few times. V gene TRBV7-2 combines with J gene TRBJ2-1; no reliable D call. Trimming cost V 5 bases and J 9 bases, with 14 bases left between them. The CDR3 loop spans 13 amino acids. The germline V gene has CDR1 SGHTA and CDR2 FQGNSA. The CDR3 loop is CASSREPNAEQFF. The CDR3 bases are TGTGCCAGCAGCCGCGAACCCAATGCTGAGCAGTTCTTC.

This clonotype has a handful of counts. V is TRBV5-1 and J is TRBJ2-1, with a tentative D call TRBD1 (5 bases). Germline values: CDR1 SGHRS, CDR2 YFSETQ. The CDR3 is 14 amino acids. V gave up 4 bases and J gave up 3 bases, with 11 bases separating them. In DNA, the CDR3 is TGCGCCAGCAGCCCAGGGTGGAGCTACAATGAGCAGTTCTTC. It translates to CASSPGWSYNEQFF.

This clonotype was counted between two and nine times. CDR3 amino acids: CASSNSGGAFTQYF. CDR3 nucleotides: TGTGCCAGCAGCAATAGCGGGGGGGCCTTCACGCAGTATTTT. The V gene is TRBV7-9, the J gene TRBJ2-3, with 11 nucleotides matching TRBD2. This CDR3 is 14 amino acids long. The germline V gene has CDR1 SEHNR and CDR2 FQNEAQ (reference sequence). Losses at the gene ends were 5 bases for V and 9 bases for J; bases not matched to a gene: 7.

This clonotype has only a few counts. V usage is TRBV20-1 and J usage is TRBJ1-5; possibly TRBD1 for D (5 bases). The germline V gene has CDR1 DFQATT and CDR2 SNEGSKA (reference sequence). V shed 5 bases and J shed 3 bases, with 8 bases lying between them. This CDR3 is built from 12 residues. CDR3 sequence reads: CSARQPNQPQHF. For the CDR3, the DNA is TGCAGTGCTCGACAGCCCAATCAGCCCCAGCATTTT.

The chain recombines TRBV5-1 with TRBJ2-7, with 8 bases identical to TRBD1. V trimming: 3 bases; J trimming: 3 bases; junction bases outside the gene matches: 17. Per germline, CDR1 SGHRS and CDR2 YFSETQ. This CDR3 is 18 amino acids long. DNA of the CDR3: TGCGCCAGCAGCTGGTCGGACAGGGCACCAAGGCCCAGCTACGAGCAGTACGTC. It specifies CASSWSDRAPRPSYEQYV.

The chain couples TRBV7-2 to TRBJ2-1; perhaps TRBD2 as D (5 bases). The CDR3 spans 15 residues. V lost 2 bases and J 7 bases, leaving 15 bases between the germline ends. Germline CDR1 is SGHTA and CDR2 is FQGNSA. The CDR3 nucleotides are TGTGCCAGCAGCTTATCAGGAGGTTTGAGAAATGAGCAGTTCTTC. It encodes CASSLSGGLRNEQFF.

The chain couples TRBV19 to TRBJ2-1; D possibly corresponds to TRBD1 (6 bases). In germline, CDR1 is LNHDA, CDR2 SQIVND (reference sequence). V lost 4 bases to trimming and J lost 8 bases, with 15 bases between them. There are 14 residues in the CDR3. The CDR3 bases are TGTGCCAGTAGTAAACAGGGTTGGGTCCATGAGCAGTTCTTC. This gives the protein CASSKQGWVHEQFF.

The chain couples TRBV10-2 to TRBJ2-7, with D possibly matching TRBD2 (5 bases). Germline V gene sequence: CDR1 WSHSY, CDR2 SAAADI. Trimming removed 3 bases at V and 2 bases at J, with 8 bases between. CDR3 length: 13 residues. CDR3 loop: CASSDQLAYEQYF. In nucleotides, the CDR3 is TGCGCCAGCAGTGATCAACTAGCCTACGAGCAGTACTTC.

The V gene is TRBV5-1, the J gene TRBJ1-1; no clear D. The CDR3 is made up of 14 amino acids. The V end was cut by 4 bases, the J end by 4 bases, with 14 bases between. Germline CDR1 and CDR2: SGHRS and YFSETQ. The CDR3 coding sequence is TGCGCCAGCAGCCTTATGGACTACGGCACTGAAGCTTTCTTT. It specifies CASSLMDYGTEAFF.

The V call is TRBV2, the J call TRBJ2-1; 11 nucleotides line up with TRBD2. V lost 8 bases and J lost 0; bases outside the gene matches: 9. This CDR3 contains 17 residues. Germline V gene lookup returns CDR1 SNHLY and CDR2 FYNNEI. This chain's CDR3 is CASRGLADRSSYNEQFF. CDR3 DNA sequence: TGTGCCAGCCGGGGACTAGCGGACCGGAGCTCCTACAATGAGCAGTTCTTC.

Only a few counts were recorded for this clonotype. DNA of the CDR3: TGCGCCAGCAGCTTGGTCAAGGGGGGCGCAGATACGCAGTATTTT. Protein sequence: CASSLVKGGADTQYF. The chain is built from TRBV5-1 and TRBJ2-3; D is tentatively TRBD1 or TRBD2 (6 bases each). There are 15 residues in the CDR3. With 0 bases removed from V and 4 bases from J, the gap between germline ends came to 12 bases. Germline V gives CDR1 SGHRS, CDR2 YFSETQ.

The chain employs TRBV5-1 and TRBJ2-2; no reliable D call. The CDR3 contains 13 residues. Per the germline V gene, CDR1 is SGHRS and CDR2 is YFSETQ. Between the trimmed V and J ends, which lost 4 bases and 7 bases, there was a span of 11 bases. In DNA form, the CDR3 reads TGCGCCAGCAGCCCGCCTCAGGACGGGGAGCTGTTTTTT. Translating it yields CASSPPQDGELFF.

The J gene is TRBJ2-2, the V gene TRBV18; 8 nucleotides match TRBD2. The CDR3 consists of 13 residues. Looked up from germline, CDR1 is KGHSH and CDR2 is LQKENI. V trimming: 5 bases; J trimming: 5 bases; junction bases outside the gene matches: 1. The CDR3 DNA sequence: TGTGCCAGCTCAAAGCGGGAGACCGGGGAGCTGTTTTTT. Amino acid sequence: CASSKRETGELFF. Drawing the rest from reference TRBV18 and TRBJ2-2, the complete variable domain is NAGVMQNPRHLVRRRGQEARLRCSPMKGHSHVYWYRQLPEEGLKFMVYLQKENIIDESGMPKERFSAEFPKEGPSILRIQQVVRGDSAAYFCASSKRETGELFFGEGSRLTVL.

This clonotype turned up a few times. CDR3 residues: CASSYRDYTEAFF. CDR3 nucleotide sequence: TGTGCCAGCAGTTACAGGGATTACACTGAAGCTTTCTTT. The J gene is TRBJ1-1, the V gene TRBV12-3 or TRBV12-4; the D gene is possibly TRBD1 (6 bases). The CDR3 covers 13 residues. V shed 4 bases and J shed 3 bases, with 9 bases lying between them.

This clonotype appeared a few times. The chain couples TRBV11-1 to TRBJ2-1; no definite D call. Germline CDR1 reads SGHAT; CDR2 reads FQDESV (reference sequence). Trimming pared 6 bases from V and 9 bases from J, leaving 12 bases between. The CDR3 is made up of 12 amino acids. For the CDR3, the DNA is TGTGCCAGCAGTCGGGTGGTCGGTGAGCAGTTCTTC. Amino acids: CASSRVVGEQFF.

J is TRBJ2-2 and V is TRBV20-1; 10 bases map to TRBD2. Trimming at V came to 0 bases and at J to 6 bases, leaving 16 bases not matched to a gene. Germline V lookup: CDR1 DFQATT, CDR2 SNEGSKA (reference sequence). The CDR3 length is 19 residues. As DNA, the CDR3 is TGCAGTGCTAGAGATCGACCTATGTCAGGGACTAGCGTCTCCGGGGAGCTGTTTTTT. It is translated as CSARDRPMSGTSVSGELFF.

The table lists this clonotype with a few counts. The chain has TRBV5-1 and TRBJ1-3; possible D gene TRBD1, 5 bases. The CDR3 is made up of 15 amino acids. Germline-derived CDR1 and CDR2 are SGHRS and YFSETQ. V was trimmed by 0 bases and J by 7 bases, leaving 14 bases between them. The CDR3 protein is CASSLVGTPRNTIYF. DNA for the CDR3: TGCGCCAGCAGCTTGGTTGGGACTCCGAGGAACACCATATATTTT.

This clonotype was observed a handful of times. The rearrangement uses TRBV11-2 and TRBJ2-1, with 8 nucleotides matching TRBD1. Germline values: CDR1 SGHAT, CDR2 FQNNGV. Unmatched junction bases numbered 11, after V lost 2 bases and J lost 14 bases. The CDR3 spans 14 residues. CDR3: CASSLSPTGGRKFF. The CDR3 DNA is TGTGCCAGCAGCTTATCGCCCACAGGGGGGAGAAAGTTCTTC.

V and J are TRBV27 and TRBJ1-2; D is possibly TRBD1 (6 bases). Germline assignment: CDR1 MNHEY and CDR2 SMNVEV (reference sequence). The ends were cut back, 6 bases at V and 1 base at J, with 12 bases in the middle. This CDR3 has 14 amino acids. CDR3 amino acids: CASRPRGGNYGYTF. The DNA of the CDR3 is TGTGCCAGCAGACCGCGAGGGGGTAACTATGGCTACACCTTC.

This clonotype was counted a few times. The rearrangement uses TRBV20-1 and TRBJ2-7; tentatively, D is TRBD1 (6 bases). The CDR3 is 13 residues long. Trimming left V 1 base short and J 2 bases short, with 9 bases between. CDR1 and CDR2 (germline): DFQATT, SNEGSKA (reference sequence). The CDR3 DNA reads TGCAGTGCTAGAGGGGGACACCCCTACGAGCAGTACTTC. Amino acids: CSARGGHPYEQYF.

This clonotype was found a few times. This chain links TRBV4-1 with TRBJ2-3, with 7 bases identical to TRBD2. V dropped 1 base and J dropped 5; count of bases not matched to a gene: 3. The CDR3 contains 14 residues. The germline CDR1 and CDR2 sequences are MGHRA and YSYEKL. DNA of the CDR3: TGCGCCAGCAGCCAAGTAACTAGCGTAGATACGCAGTATTTT. This encodes CASSQVTSVDTQYF.

V usage is TRBV20-1 and J usage is TRBJ2-1; the D gene is possibly TRBD2 (6 bases). Trimming left V 6 bases short and J 4 bases short, with 19 bases between. Germline CDR1 reads DFQATT; CDR2 reads SNEGSKA (reference sequence). CDR3 length equals 15 residues. The CDR3 DNA reads as TGCAGTGCGAGACTCCAGGGACTTGGGTACAATGAGCAGTTCTTC. Protein sequence: CSARLQGLGYNEQFF.

The rearrangement uses TRBV7-9 and TRBJ2-2, with 9 bases that match TRBD1. Germline CDR1 is SEHNR and CDR2 is FQNEAQ (reference sequence). The CDR3 spans 15 residues. Trimming at V came to 5 bases and at J to 7 bases, leaving 8 bases not matched to a gene. The CDR3, as DNA: TGTGCCAGCAGCCGGACAGGGGATTCGGGCGGGGAGCTGTTTTTT. Amino acids: CASSRTGDSGGELFF. Combining the CDR3 with reference TRBV7-9 and TRBJ2-2 gives the whole variable domain DTGVSQNPRHKITKRGQNVTFRCDPISEHNRLYWYRQTLGQGPEFLTYFQNEAQLEKSRLLSDRFSAERPKGSFSTLEIQRTEQGDSAMYLCASSRTGDSGGELFFGEGSRLTVL.